This T cell receptor (beta chain) appears in the sequencing data of a study of cytomegalovirus exposure and HLA in healthy donors. Sequencing was performed with immunoSEQ multiplex PCR; in TCRdb, only in-frame clones are kept and a portion is missing. This sample has about 120,000 clones, with 90% to 97% found just once. Whole-study results and caveats: There were 150 to 200 TCR beta chains listed as cytomegalovirus-associated. Usually a TCR sequence was rare, but some public TCRs were found in many donors. The tendency of first-cohort TCR clusters to co-occur in the 120 validation repertoires was identified by a subsequent analysis.

Notes on this clone: Its antigen remains unidentified.

Separate from the approximately 720-subject first cohort, the 120-subject validation cohort was the one that the donors belonged to. The CDR3 consists of 13 residues. Germline CDR1 SGHTA, CDR2 FQGNSA. Trimming took off 1 base at V and 7 bases at J, with 11 bases between the two ends. This chain uses TRBV7-2 with TRBJ2-7, with no clear D. The sequenced material came from PBMCs. This receptor was identified in a man between 18 and 35 years old in good health and CMV-seronegative. CDR3 residues: CASSLVGPGEQYF. CDR3 coding DNA: TGTGCCAGCAGCTTAGTAGGCCCCGGGGAGCAGTACTTC.